This T cell receptor beta chain was identified in a study of T cell repertoires in cytomegalovirus infection. Whole-study results and caveats: Carriage of CMV together with the relevant HLA was identifiable through cumulative public TCR beta family frequency. Across the ex vivo response, the dominant clonotypes were HLA-C-restricted CMV-specific TCR beta clonotypes.

TCRdb independently ran MiXCR on the reads; one entry per CDR3 protein. This sample has 750,000 to 900,000 distinct CDR3 sequences; 25% to 35% occur once, and the top ten carry 13%. Notes on this clonotype: The antigen remains undetermined.

This CDR3 is 15 amino acids long. V was clipped by 1 base and J by 4 bases, with 13 bases between them. Germline V CDR1 and CDR2: DFQATT, SNEGSKA (reference sequence). The clonotype comes from a human donor in good health (CMV status not recorded). Some clones in this sample may be carry-over from other donors' samples. The rearrangement uses TRBV20-1 and TRBJ1-4, with D uncertain. The specimen was cultured CD8+ T cells from PBMCs, collected from culture after CMV antigen stimulation. The CDR3 DNA sequence: TGCAGTGCTAGAGCTCCGCAGGCTATTAATGAAAAACTGTTTTTT. It is translated as CSARAPQAINEKLFF.